The clone carrying this TCR beta chain appeared many times. As yet, its antigen is unknown. These data come from a study of T cell repertoires in cytomegalovirus infection. The study's findings and limits: Predominance within the ex vivo response was attributable to HLA-C-restricted CMV-specific TCR beta clonotypes.

From germline, CDR1 is SGHTA and CDR2 FQGNSA. This CDR3 comprises 15 residues. The V and J ends lost 4 bases and 4 bases respectively, with 16 bases between them. MiXCR, run by TCRdb on the reads, gives a single entry per CDR3 protein. The sample shows some 240,000 distinct CDR3 sequences, about a sixth of them seen only once. Sequenced sample: CD8+ T cells from PBMCs. The receptor was isolated from a human donor in good health (CMV status not recorded). Some clones in this sample may be carry-over from other donors' samples. This chain connects TRBV7-2 to TRBJ1-2, with TRBD1 as a possible D gene (6 bases). CDR3 DNA: TGTGCCAGCAGCTCGGGGGGACACCCTACCTATGGCTACACCTTC. Its protein product is CASSSGGHPTYGYTF.